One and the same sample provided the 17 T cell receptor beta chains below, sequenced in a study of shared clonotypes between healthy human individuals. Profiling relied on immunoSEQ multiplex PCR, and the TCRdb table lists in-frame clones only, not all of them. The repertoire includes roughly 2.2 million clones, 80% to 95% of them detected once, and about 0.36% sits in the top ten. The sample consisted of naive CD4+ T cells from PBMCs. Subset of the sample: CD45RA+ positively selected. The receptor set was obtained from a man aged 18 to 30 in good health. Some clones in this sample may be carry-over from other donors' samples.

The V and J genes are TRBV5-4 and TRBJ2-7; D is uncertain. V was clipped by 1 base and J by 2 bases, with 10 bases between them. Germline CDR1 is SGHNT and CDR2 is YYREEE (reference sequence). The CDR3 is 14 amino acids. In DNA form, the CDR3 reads TGTGCCAGCAGCTTGAACATCCCCGCCTACGAGCAGTACTTC. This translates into CASSLNIPAYEQYF.

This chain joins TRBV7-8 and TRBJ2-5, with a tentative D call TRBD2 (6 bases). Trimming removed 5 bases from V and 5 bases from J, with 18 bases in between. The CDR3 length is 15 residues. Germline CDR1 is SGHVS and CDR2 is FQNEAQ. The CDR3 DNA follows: TGTGCCAGCAGCCTCCGGGACTCCTCCTCCGAGACCCAGTACTTC. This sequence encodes CASSLRDSSSETQYF.

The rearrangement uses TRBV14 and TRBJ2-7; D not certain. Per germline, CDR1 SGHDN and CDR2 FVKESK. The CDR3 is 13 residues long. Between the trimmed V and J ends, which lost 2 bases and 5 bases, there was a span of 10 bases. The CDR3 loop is CASSQLGPHEQYF. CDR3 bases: TGTGCCAGCAGCCAACTCGGGCCCCACGAGCAGTACTTC.

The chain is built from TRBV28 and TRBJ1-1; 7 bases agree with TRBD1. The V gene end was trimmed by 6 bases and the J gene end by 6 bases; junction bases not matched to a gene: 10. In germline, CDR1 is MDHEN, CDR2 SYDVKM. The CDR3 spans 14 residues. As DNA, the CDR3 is TGTGCCAGCAGCTTACCAGGGGGAAAAGCTGAAGCTTTCTTT. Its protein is CASSLPGGKAEAFF.

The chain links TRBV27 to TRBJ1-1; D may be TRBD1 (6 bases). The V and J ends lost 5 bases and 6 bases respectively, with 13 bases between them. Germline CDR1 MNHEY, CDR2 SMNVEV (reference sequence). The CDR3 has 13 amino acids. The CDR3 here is CASSGRGRAEAFF. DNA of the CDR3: TGTGCCAGCAGTGGCAGGGGCCGCGCTGAAGCTTTCTTT.

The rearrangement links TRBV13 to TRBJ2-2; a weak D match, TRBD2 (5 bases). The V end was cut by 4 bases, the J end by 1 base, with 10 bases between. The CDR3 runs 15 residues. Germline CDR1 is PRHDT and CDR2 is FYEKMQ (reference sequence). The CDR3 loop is CASSSTGKNTGELFF. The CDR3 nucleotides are TGTGCCAGCAGCTCGACGGGGAAGAACACCGGGGAGCTGTTTTTT.

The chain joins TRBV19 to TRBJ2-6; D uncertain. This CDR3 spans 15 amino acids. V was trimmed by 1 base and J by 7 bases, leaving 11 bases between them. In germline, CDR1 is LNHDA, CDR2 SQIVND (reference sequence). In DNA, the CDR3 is TGTGCCAGTAGTATAGTGCATGGGGTCGCCAACGTCCTGACTTTC. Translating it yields CASSIVHGVANVLTF.

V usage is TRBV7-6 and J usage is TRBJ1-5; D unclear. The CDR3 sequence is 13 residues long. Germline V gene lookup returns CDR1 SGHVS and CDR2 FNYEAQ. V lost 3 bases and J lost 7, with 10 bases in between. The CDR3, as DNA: TGTGCCAGCAGCTTTGATGATTGGCAGCCCCAGCATTTT. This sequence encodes CASSFDDWQPQHF.

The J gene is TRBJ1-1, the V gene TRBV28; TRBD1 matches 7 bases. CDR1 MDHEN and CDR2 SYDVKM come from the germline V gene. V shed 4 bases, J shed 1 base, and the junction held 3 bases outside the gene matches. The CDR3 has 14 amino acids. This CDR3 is CASSSYRGNTEAFF. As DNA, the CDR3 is TGTGCCAGCAGTTCCTACAGGGGGAACACTGAAGCTTTCTTT.

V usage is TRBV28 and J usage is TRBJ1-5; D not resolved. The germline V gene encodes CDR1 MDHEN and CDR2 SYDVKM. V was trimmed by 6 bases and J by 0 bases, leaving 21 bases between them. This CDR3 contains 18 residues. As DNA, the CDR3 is TGTGCCAGCAGCCCGCCGTTAACACTGCTAGGTAGCAATCAGCCCCAGCATTTT. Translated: CASSPPLTLLGSNQPQHF.

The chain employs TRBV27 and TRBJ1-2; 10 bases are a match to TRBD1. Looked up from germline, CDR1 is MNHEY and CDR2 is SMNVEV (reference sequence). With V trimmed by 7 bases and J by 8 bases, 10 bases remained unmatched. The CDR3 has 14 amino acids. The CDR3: CASKLSGTGVGYTF. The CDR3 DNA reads TGTGCCAGCAAACTTTCCGGGACAGGGGTAGGCTACACCTTC.

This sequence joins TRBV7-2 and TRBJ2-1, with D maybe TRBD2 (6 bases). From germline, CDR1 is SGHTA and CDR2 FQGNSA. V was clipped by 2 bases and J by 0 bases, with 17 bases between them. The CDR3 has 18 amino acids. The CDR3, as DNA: TGTGCCAGCAGCTTATGGATTGGCGGGACCAACTCCTACAATGAGCAGTTCTTC. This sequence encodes CASSLWIGGTNSYNEQFF.

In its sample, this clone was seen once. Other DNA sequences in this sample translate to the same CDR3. The CDR3 sequence is CASSSVYNEQFF. The DNA for the CDR3 is TGCGCCAGCAGCTCAGTCTACAATGAGCAGTTCTTC. The chain recombines TRBV5-1 with TRBJ2-1; D is unclear. This CDR3 is 12 amino acids long. The germline V gene has CDR1 SGHRS and CDR2 YFSETQ. V dropped 3 bases and J dropped 3 bases, with 4 bases sitting between them.

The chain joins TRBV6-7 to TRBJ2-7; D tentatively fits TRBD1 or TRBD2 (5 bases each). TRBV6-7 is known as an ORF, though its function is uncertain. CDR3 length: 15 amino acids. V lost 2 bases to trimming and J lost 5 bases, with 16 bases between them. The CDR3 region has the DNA TGTGCCAGCAGTTACCCGAGGGTCAGGGTCCACGAGCAGTACTTC. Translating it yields CASSYPRVRVHEQYF.

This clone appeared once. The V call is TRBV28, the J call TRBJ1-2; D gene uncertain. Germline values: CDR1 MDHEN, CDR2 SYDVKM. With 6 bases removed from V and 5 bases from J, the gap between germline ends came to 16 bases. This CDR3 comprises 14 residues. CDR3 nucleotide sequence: TGTGCCAGCAGCGAACGTGCCGGTTTGTATGGCTACACCTTC. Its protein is CASSERAGLYGYTF.

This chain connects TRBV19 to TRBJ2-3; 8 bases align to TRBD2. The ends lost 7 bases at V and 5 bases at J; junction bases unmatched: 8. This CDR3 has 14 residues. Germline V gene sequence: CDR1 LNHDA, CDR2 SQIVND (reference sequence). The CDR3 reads CASTTGGLRDTQYF. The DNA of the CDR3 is TGTGCCAGTACGACGGGAGGGCTAAGAGATACGCAGTATTTT.

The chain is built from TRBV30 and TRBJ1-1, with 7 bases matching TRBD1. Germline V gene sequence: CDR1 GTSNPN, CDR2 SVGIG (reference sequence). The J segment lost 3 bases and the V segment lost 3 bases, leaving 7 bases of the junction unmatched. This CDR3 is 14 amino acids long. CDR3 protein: CAWSSRDSYTEAFF. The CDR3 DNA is TGTGCCTGGAGCTCGCGGGACAGCTACACTGAAGCTTTCTTT.